The rows below give T cell receptor beta chains drawn from one sample of a study of T cell changes during pregnancy in multiple sclerosis. Only in-frame clones appear in the TCRdb table, and some are missing; sequencing was by immunoSEQ multiplex PCR. The sample consists of around 60,000 clones, 70% to 90% of them appearing once. Sequenced material: peripheral blood, taken in the first trimester of pregnancy. All receptors come from a female donor with multiple sclerosis, enrolled in a pregnancy study. CDR3s include the opening cysteine and the closing phenylalanine or tryptophan. Each record gives: J gene, clone size, D gene, V gene, CDR3 DNA, CDR3 protein. A D gene is named only where the DNA matches it firmly. Clone size, where shown, is once, few, many, or a class for clones that have expanded.

J gene: TRBJ2-4; clone size: .; D gene: .; V gene: TRBV27; CDR3 DNA: TGTGCCAGCAGTCCCCTTCCGGCAGGGGCGTTAGCCAAAAACATTCAGTACTTC; CDR3 protein: CASSPLPAGALAKNIQYF
J gene: TRBJ1-1; clone size: once; D gene: .; V gene: TRBV7-9; CDR3 DNA: TGTGCCAGCACCTCGGGTGGTGAAGCTTTCTTT; CDR3 protein: CASTSGGEAFF
J gene: TRBJ2-1; clone size: .; D gene: .; V gene: TRBV7-6; CDR3 DNA: TGTGCCAGCAGCTTATACCCTAGCATTGAGCAGTTCTTC; CDR3 protein: CASSLYPSIEQFF
J gene: TRBJ2-3; clone size: .; D gene: .; V gene: TRBV5-1; CDR3 DNA: TGCGCCAGCGAGGGAGGGGGTACGCAGTATTTT; CDR3 protein: CASEGGGTQYF
J gene: TRBJ2-1; clone size: once; D gene: .; V gene: TRBV7-9; CDR3 DNA: TGTGCCAGCAGCCCCCCGGGGGTGGTTTACAAGGAGCAGTTCTTC; CDR3 protein: CASSPPGVVYKEQFF
J gene: TRBJ2-3; clone size: .; D gene: TRBD2; V gene: TRBV9; CDR3 DNA: TGTGCCAGCAGCGTTAGCGGGGGGGCCCCAGATACGCAGTATTTT; CDR3 protein: CASSVSGGAPDTQYF
J gene: TRBJ1-6; clone size: few; D gene: .; V gene: TRBV14; CDR3 DNA: TGTGCCAGCAGCCAAGAAGCTGATTTTTCACCCCTCCACTTT; CDR3 protein: CASSQEADFSPLHF
J gene: TRBJ1-2; clone size: .; D gene: TRBD1; V gene: TRBV19; CDR3 DNA: TGTGCCAGTAGTATTCGTCCTACAGGGGGCGCTGATGGCTACACCTTC; CDR3 protein: CASSIRPTGGADGYTF
J gene: TRBJ2-2; clone size: .; D gene: .; V gene: TRBV11-3; CDR3 DNA: TGTGCCAGCAGCCCCGGTGGAGGGGTGGGCGGGGAGCTGTTTTTT; CDR3 protein: CASSPGGGVGGELFF
J gene: TRBJ1-5; clone size: .; D gene: TRBD1; V gene: TRBV30; CDR3 DNA: TGTGCCTGGACCCGACAGGGGTCGGAGCCCCAGCATTTT; CDR3 protein: CAWTRQGSEPQHF
J gene: TRBJ2-1; clone size: .; D gene: TRBD2; V gene: TRBV6-5; CDR3 DNA: TGTGCCAGCAGTTACCTTAGCGGGGACTACAATGAGCAGTTCTTC; CDR3 protein: CASSYLSGDYNEQFF
J gene: TRBJ2-7; clone size: .; D gene: .; V gene: TRBV4-3; CDR3 DNA: TGCGCCAGCAGCCGAGGCGCGGGGTACGAGCAGTACTTC; CDR3 protein: CASSRGAGYEQYF
J gene: TRBJ1-1; clone size: .; D gene: .; V gene: TRBV27; CDR3 DNA: TGTGCCAGCAGTTTATTAGGGGAGGGCACTGAAGCTTTCTTT; CDR3 protein: CASSLLGEGTEAFF
J gene: TRBJ2-2; clone size: .; D gene: .; V gene: TRBV30; CDR3 DNA: TGTGCCTCAATATCCCAGGGTCCCGGGGAGCTGTTTTTT; CDR3 protein: CASISQGPGELFF
J gene: TRBJ2-1; clone size: .; D gene: TRBD2; V gene: TRBV11-2; CDR3 DNA: TGTGCCAGCAGCTTAGATGGACTAGCGGGGTACAATGAGCAGTTCTTC; CDR3 protein: CASSLDGLAGYNEQFF
J gene: TRBJ1-2; clone size: .; D gene: TRBD1; V gene: TRBV5-6; CDR3 DNA: TGTGCCAGCAGCTGGGACAGTCGGCAACGTGTCTATGGCTACACCTTC; CDR3 protein: CASSWDSRQRVYGYTF
J gene: TRBJ1-2; clone size: .; D gene: .; V gene: TRBV7-9; CDR3 DNA: TGTGCCAGCGGTGGGGGCAGGGAAGACCCTGGCTACACCTTC; CDR3 protein: CASGGGREDPGYTF